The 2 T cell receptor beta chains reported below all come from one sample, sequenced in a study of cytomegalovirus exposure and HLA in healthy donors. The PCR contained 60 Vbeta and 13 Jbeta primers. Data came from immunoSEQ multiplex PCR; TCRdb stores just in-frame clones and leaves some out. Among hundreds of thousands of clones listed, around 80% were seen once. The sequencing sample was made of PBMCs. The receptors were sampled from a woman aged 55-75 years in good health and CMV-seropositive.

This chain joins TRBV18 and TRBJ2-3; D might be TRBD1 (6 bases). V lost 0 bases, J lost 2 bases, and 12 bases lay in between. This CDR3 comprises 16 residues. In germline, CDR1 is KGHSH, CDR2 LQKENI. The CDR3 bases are TGTGCCAGCTCACCACCCGGGACACATAACACAGATACGCAGTATTTT. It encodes CASSPPGTHNTDTQYF. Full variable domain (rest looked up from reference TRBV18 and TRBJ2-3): NAGVMQNPRHLVRRRGQEARLRCSPMKGHSHVYWYRQLPEEGLKFMVYLQKENIIDESGMPKERFSAEFPKEGPSILRIQQVVRGDSAAYFCASSPPGTHNTDTQYFGPGTRLTVL.

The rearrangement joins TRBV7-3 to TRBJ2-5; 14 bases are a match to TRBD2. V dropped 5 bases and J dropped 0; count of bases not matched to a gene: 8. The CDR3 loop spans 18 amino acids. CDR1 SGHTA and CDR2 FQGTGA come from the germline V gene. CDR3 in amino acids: CASSPTSGGGQDQETQYF. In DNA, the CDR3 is TGTGCCAGCAGCCCGACTAGCGGGGGGGGGCAGGACCAAGAGACCCAGTACTTC. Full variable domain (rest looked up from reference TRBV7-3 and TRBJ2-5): GAGVSQTPSNKVTEKGKYVELRCDPISGHTALYWYRQSLGQGPEFLIYFQGTGAADDSGLPNDRFFAVRPEGSVSTLKIQRTERGDSAVYLCASSPTSGGGQDQETQYFGPGTRLLVL.